This T cell receptor beta chain is from a study of blood T cells in healthy people across ages. Then a second PCR, running roughly 6 to 11 cycles, was carried out with a sample-barcoded 5' primer and a J-beta primer mix. TCRdb re-analysed the 5' RACE reads in MiXCR, keeping a single row per CDR3 protein. The repertoire has fewer than 1,000,000 distinct CDR3 sequences, 40% to 50% of them found once; the top ten carry about a fifth. Germline V gene data show CDR1 as SQVTM and CDR2 as ANQGSEA. The CDR3 spans 14 residues. V shed 2 bases and J shed 2 bases, with 12 bases lying between them. This clonotype occurred many times.

The sample consisted of blood. The V and J genes are TRBV29-1 and TRBJ2-5; TRBD1 might be the D (5 bases). The clonotype comes from a man between 60 and 75 years old in good health. The DNA for the CDR3 is TGCAGCGTTGAAACCCCAGGGAAGCAAGAGACCCAGTACTTC. Protein product: CSVETPGKQETQYF. Complete variable domain (other parts from reference TRBV29-1 and TRBJ2-5): SAVISQKPSRDICQRGTSLTIQCQVDSQVTMMFWYRQQPGQSLTLIATANQGSEATYESGFVIDKFPISRPNLTFSTLTVSNMSPEDSSIYLCSVETPGKQETQYFGPGTRLLVL.